This T cell receptor (beta chain) comes out of a study of neurological immune-mediated disorders (dated by TCRdb to between 2018 and 2021). In terms of the full investigation: Using UMI-based sequencing, the study compared peripheral blood TCR-beta repertoires from patients with HTLV-I-associated myelopathy (HAM/TSP), patients with multiple sclerosis, and healthy controls. The roughly 110 TCR-beta libraries covered PBMC samples along with longitudinal samples, technical triplicates, and paired sorted CD4+ and CD8+ T-cell subsets. The cohort comprised approximately 67 subjects: roughly 15 HAM/TSP patients, around 34 multiple sclerosis patients and about 20 healthy controls.

Healthy controls were blood bank volunteers in Maryland, USA. Unsorted PBMC libraries were generated from 2 million PBMCs stored in RNAlater at -80 °C until RNA extraction. Peripheral blood underwent Ficoll-Hypaque density gradient centrifugation to isolate PBMCs, which were then cryopreserved in liquid nitrogen. Trimming takes 0 bases from V and 0 bases from J, and the germline ends sit 7 bases apart. The germline V gene specifies SGHRS as CDR1 and YFSETQ as CDR2. Its CDR3 holds 15 amino acids, cysteine through phenylalanine. Of the read, only the CDR3 DNA is kept; its 45 bases are in frame from base 1. cDNA synthesis used template-switch 5'RACE with a primer carrying a 10-nucleotide random unique molecular identifier tagging each TCR transcript. Every sequencing run yielded over 190 million TCR-beta sequences covering 15-18 subjects. The RNeasy kit was used to extract total RNA. The KAPA Real-time Library Amplification kit was used to amplify TCR-beta VDJ regions with primers for the TCR constant region and the 5'RACE anchor. Sample indexes and Illumina adaptors were added in a first PCR, and a second PCR then increased library yield. After Ampure bead purification, the roughly 650 bp TCR product was size-selected on a 2% E-gel SizeSelection system. Before pooling, libraries had their quality checked on a Bioanalyzer, their concentration measured with Qubit, and their quantity determined with the Kapa Library Quantification kit. An Illumina HiSeq 2500 sequenced the libraries paired-end 2 x 150 bp. To increase sequence diversity, roughly 24-32% phiX was spiked into each library pool. In the authors' own workflow: The UMI-based MiGEC pipeline processed quality-filtered reads and removed over 80% of raw TCR sequences during error correction. VDJ genes were aligned to IMGT germline references, and each clonotype was defined by a unique CDR3 amino acid sequence together with V-J genes. Clonal expansion, Shannon diversity and CDR3 relatedness (CalcPairwiseDistances, ClusterSamples) were evaluated with VDJtools, and phylogenetic trees were built with CLCbio workbench. Expanded clones were defined as having at least 8 unique UMIs, based on coefficient-of-variation modelling across technical triplicates. TCRdb took the public reads, trimmed them with fastp at Q25, ran MiXCR for clone calling and kept in-frame beta chains. For every CDR3 protein sequence, its rows merge into one entry that carries the most common genes and DNA. These V and J calls rely on TCRdb rather than the paper's analysis. The sample yields under 80,000 distinct CDR3 sequences; approximately 10% were counted once. Less than 2% of the sample rests with the top ten.

This clonotype was counted many times. Its cognate antigen has yet to be identified. The sample holds no much larger clone one base away, and base qualities are not on file. Beyond this particular receptor, the publication reports: TCR clonal expansion was highest in HAM/TSP patients and lowest in MS patients, with MS patients falling below even healthy controls. No identical CDR3 amino acid sequences were shared among expanded clones across subjects, suggesting private TCR-beta repertoires in all groups.

Here the chain combines TRBV5-1 and TRBJ2-1; the D region possibly corresponds to TRBD2 (5 bases align). The TCR sequence derives from a man in his fifties in good health. The specimen sequenced was PBMCs. The bases are TGCGCCAGCAGCTTGGTGGGAGCCTCCTACAATGAGCAGTTCTTC. Its translation reads: CASSLVGASYNEQFF.